Below, one TCR beta chain is given with its context. With no exception, relapse followed autologous stem cell transplantation in all patients, and brentuximab vedotin exposure varied. The record originates from a study of PD-1 blockade in classical Hodgkin lymphoma. Generated by immunoSEQ multiplex PCR, the TCRdb table keeps only in-frame clones and is missing some. The sample lists 20,000 to 25,000 clones; about 71% were seen once. Germline trimming cut 6 bases from V and 11 bases from J; bases unmatched to any gene: 15. Germline-derived CDR1 and CDR2 are MDHEN and SYDVKM. The CDR3 covers 14 residues.

The V and J genes are TRBV28 and TRBJ1-1, with 7 bases that match TRBD1. The sample here was peripheral blood mononuclear cells (PBMCs), taken at baseline. The source is a human donor with classical Hodgkin lymphoma. CDR3 loop: CASSPQTGLLKAFF. The DNA for the CDR3 is TGTGCCAGCAGCCCCCAGACAGGGCTTTTGAAGGCTTTCTTT.